The clone carrying this T cell receptor (beta chain) has a count of ten or more. Its antigen is not known. This sample was included in a study of neurological immune-mediated disorders. The healthy controls volunteered at a blood bank in Maryland, USA. Each TCR transcript was tagged with a 10-nucleotide random UMI during 5'RACE. Over 190 million TCR-beta sequences, together covering 15-18 subjects, were produced by every individual sequencing run that was carried out. MiXCR was run by TCRdb on the 5' RACE reads, yielding one entry per CDR3 protein. In the table there are tens of thousands of distinct CDR3 sequences, around a tenth of which are singletons. Trimming stripped 3 bases from V and 0 bases from J, with 8 bases between. This CDR3 has 14 amino acids. CDR1 and CDR2 from the germline V gene are DFQATT and SNEGSKA (reference sequence). Notes on the study in general: In HTLV-1-associated myelopathy, TCR clonal expansion was greatest, and in multiple sclerosis it was least, below healthy controls.

This sequence originates from a man aged 50 or older in good health. The gene calls are TRBV20-1 and TRBJ1-4, with D hard to call. Material for sequencing was PBMCs. The CDR3: CSASHSSTNEKLFF. CDR3 coding DNA: TGCAGTGCTAGTCACAGCTCAACTAATGAAAAACTGTTTTTT.